This T cell receptor beta chain was identified in a study of vaccination effects on CD4 cells after COVID-19. The wider study: ViraFEST expansion of antigen-specific CD4+ T cells with viral peptide pools preceded sequencing.

Some clones are missing from TCRdb's copy, which holds only in-frame ones; the method was immunoSEQ multiplex PCR. This sample has 31,000 or so clones, with about 71% found just once. The V gene end was trimmed by 6 bases and the J gene end by 3 bases; junction bases not matched to a gene: 4. Germline V gives CDR1 MGHRA, CDR2 YSYEKL. CDR3 length equals 15 residues. Following 10 days of culture, CD4+ T cells were isolated. Nucleocapsid antibodies were negative in the vaccine recipients, who had never had SARS-CoV-2 infection. Comments on this clone: Its antigen is currently unknown.

V and J are TRBV4-1 and TRBJ2-1; 11 bases fit TRBD1. The sample was CD4+ T cells from PBMCs cultured without peptide, taken before COVID-19 vaccination. This receptor was taken from a human donor who received a COVID-19 vaccine. For the CDR3, the DNA is TGCGCCAGCAGTTGGGGACAGGGGGTCTACAATGAGCAGTTCTTC. It translates to CASSWGQGVYNEQFF.